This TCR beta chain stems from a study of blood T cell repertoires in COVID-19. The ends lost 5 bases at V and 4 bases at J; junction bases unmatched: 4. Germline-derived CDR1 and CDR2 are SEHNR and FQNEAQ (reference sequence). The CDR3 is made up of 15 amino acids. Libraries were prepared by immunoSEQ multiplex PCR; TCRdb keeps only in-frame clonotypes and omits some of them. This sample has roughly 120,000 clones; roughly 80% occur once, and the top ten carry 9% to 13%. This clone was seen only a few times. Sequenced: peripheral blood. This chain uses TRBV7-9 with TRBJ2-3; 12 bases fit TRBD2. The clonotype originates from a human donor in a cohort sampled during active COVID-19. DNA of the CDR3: TGTGCCAGCAGCCCTAGCGGGGGGGGGCCAGATACGCAGTATTTT. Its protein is CASSPSGGGPDTQYF.